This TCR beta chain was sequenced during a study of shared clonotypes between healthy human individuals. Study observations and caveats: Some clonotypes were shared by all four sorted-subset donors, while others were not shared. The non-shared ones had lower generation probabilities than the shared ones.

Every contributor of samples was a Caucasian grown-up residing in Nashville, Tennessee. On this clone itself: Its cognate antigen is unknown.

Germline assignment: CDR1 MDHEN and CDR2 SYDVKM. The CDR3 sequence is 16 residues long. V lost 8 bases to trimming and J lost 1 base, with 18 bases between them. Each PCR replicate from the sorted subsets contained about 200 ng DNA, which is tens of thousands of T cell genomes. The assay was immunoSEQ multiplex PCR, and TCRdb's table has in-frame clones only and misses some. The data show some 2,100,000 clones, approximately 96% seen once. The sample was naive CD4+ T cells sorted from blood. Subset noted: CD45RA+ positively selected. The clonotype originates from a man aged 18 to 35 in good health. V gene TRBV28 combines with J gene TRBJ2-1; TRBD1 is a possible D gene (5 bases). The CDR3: CASSNSRVLSYNEQFF. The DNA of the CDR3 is TGTGCCAGCTCCAATAGCAGGGTACTATCCTACAATGAGCAGTTCTTC.